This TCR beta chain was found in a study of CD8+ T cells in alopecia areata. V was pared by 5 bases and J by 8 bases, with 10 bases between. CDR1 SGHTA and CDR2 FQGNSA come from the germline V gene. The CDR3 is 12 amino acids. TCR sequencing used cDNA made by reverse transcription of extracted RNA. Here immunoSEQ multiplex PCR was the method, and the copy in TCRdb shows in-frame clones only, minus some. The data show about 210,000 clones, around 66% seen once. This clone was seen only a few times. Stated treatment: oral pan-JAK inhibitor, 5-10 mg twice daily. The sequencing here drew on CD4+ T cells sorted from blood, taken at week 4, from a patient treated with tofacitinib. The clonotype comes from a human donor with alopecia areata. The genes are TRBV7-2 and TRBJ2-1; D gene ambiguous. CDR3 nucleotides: TGTGCCAGCAGCCCGCGTCTCGATGAGCAGTTCTTC. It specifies CASSPRLDEQFF.